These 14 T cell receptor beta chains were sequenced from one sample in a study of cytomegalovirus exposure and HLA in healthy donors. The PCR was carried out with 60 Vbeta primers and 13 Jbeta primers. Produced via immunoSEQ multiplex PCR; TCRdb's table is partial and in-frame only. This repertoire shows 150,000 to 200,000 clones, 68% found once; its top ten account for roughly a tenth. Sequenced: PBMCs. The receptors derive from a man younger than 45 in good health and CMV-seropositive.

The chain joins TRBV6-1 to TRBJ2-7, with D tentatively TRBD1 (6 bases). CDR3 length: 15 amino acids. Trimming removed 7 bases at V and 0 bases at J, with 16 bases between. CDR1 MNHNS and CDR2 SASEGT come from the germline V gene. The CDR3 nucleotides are TGTGCCAGCACCGACCCTCGGGACAACTCCTACGAGCAGTACTTC. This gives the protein CASTDPRDNSYEQYF.

DNA for the CDR3: TGTGCCAGCAGGGTAGCGGGGGAAAATTACGAGCAGTACTTC. It encodes CASRVAGENYEQYF. J is TRBJ2-7 and V is TRBV28, with 9 bases fitting TRBD2. There are 14 residues in the CDR3. CDR1 and CDR2 from the germline V gene are MDHEN and SYDVKM. Trimming cost V 6 bases and J 4 bases; bases outside gene matches: 7.

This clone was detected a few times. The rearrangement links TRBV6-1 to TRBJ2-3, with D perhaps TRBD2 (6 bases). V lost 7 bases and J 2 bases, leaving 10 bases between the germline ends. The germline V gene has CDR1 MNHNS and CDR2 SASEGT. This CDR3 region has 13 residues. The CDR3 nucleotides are TGTGCCAGCACAGGGACTCTCACAGATACGCAGTATTTT. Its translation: CASTGTLTDTQYF.

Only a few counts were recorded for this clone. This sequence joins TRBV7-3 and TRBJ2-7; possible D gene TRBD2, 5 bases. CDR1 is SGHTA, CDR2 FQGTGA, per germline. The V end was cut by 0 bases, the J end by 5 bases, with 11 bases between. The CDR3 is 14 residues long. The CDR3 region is CASSLTGIGDEQYF. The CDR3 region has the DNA TGTGCCAGCAGCTTAACGGGGATCGGGGACGAGCAGTACTTC.

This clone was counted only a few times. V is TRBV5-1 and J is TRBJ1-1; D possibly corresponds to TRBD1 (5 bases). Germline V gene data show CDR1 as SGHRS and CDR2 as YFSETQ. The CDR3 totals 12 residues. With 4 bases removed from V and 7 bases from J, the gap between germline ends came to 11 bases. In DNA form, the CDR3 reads TGCGCCAGCAGCGGGGGGTCGGTTGAAGCTTTCTTT. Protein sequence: CASSGGSVEAFF.

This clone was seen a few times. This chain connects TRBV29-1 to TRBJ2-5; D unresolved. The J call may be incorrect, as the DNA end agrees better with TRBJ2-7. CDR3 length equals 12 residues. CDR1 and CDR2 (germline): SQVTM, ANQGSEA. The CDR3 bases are TGCAGCGTTGAGCTCGAAGCCTACGAGCAGTACTTC. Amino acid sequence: CSVELEAYEQYF.

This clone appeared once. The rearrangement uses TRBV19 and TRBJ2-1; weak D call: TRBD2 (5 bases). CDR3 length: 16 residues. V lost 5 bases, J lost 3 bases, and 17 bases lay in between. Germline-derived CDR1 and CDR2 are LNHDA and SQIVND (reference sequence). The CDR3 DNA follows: TGTGCCAGTAGTCTCCTCACGGACTCTATCTACAATGAGCAGTTCTTC. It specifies CASSLLTDSIYNEQFF.

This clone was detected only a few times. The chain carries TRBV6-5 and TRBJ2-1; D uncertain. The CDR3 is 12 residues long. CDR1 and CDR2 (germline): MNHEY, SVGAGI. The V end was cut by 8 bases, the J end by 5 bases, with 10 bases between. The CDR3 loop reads CASGLTNNEQFF. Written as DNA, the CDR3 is TGTGCCAGCGGGCTAACGAACAATGAGCAGTTCTTC.

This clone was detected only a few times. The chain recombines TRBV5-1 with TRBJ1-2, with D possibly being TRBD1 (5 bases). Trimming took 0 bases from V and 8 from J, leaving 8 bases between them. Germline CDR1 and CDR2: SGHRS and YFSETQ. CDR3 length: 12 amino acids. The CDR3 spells CASSLAGWGYTF. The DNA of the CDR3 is TGCGCCAGCAGCTTGGCAGGGTGGGGCTACACCTTC.

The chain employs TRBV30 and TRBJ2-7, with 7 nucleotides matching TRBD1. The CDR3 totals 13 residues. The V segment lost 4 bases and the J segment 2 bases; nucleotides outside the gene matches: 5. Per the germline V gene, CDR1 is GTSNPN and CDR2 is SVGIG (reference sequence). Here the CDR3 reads CAWNRQGTYEQYF. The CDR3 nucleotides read TGTGCCTGGAACCGACAGGGTACCTACGAGCAGTACTTC.

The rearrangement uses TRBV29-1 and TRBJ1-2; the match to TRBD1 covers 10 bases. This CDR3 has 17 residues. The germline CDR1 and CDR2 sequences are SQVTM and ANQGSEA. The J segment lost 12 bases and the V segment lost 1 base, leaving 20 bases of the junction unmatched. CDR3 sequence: CSVEARPGDRGLSGHTF. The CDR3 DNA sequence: TGCAGCGTTGAAGCCCGGCCTGGGGACAGGGGACTATCTGGTCACACCTTC. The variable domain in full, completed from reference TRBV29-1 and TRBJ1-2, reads SAVISQKPSRDICQRGTSLTIQCQVDSQVTMMFWYRQQPGQSLTLIATANQGSEATYESGFVIDKFPISRPNLTFSTLTVSNMSPEDSSIYLCSVEARPGDRGLSGHTFGSGTRLTVV.

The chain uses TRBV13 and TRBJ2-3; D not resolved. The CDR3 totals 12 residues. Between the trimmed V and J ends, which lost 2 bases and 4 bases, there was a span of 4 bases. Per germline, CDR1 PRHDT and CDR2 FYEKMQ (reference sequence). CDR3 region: CASSLIADTQYF. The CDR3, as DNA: TGTGCCAGCAGCTTAATCGCAGATACGCAGTATTTT.

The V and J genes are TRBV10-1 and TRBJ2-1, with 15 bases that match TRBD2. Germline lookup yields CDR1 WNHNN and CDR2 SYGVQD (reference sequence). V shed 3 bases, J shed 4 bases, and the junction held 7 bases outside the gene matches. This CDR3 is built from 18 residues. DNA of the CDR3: TGCGCCAGCAGTGACGGACTAGCGGGAGGGCCGGTTTACAATGAGCAGTTCTTC. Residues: CASSDGLAGGPVYNEQFF.

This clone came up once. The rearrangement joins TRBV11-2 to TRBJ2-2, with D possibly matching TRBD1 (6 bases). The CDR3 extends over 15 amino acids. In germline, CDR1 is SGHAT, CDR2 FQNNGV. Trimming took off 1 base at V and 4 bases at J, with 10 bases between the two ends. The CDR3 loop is CASSLVFRGTGELFF. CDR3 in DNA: TGTGCCAGCAGCTTAGTGTTCAGGGGCACCGGGGAGCTGTTTTTT.